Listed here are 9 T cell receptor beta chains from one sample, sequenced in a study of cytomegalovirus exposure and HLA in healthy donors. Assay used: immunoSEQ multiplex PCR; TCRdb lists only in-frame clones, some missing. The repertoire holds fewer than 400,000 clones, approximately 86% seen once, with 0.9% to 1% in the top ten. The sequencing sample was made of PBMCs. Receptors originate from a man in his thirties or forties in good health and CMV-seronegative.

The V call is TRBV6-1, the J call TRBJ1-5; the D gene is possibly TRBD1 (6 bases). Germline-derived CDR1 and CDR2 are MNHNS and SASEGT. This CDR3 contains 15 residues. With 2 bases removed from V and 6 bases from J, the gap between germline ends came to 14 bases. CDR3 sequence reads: CASSENTGLGQPQHF. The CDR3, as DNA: TGTGCCAGCAGTGAAAACACAGGGCTGGGTCAGCCCCAGCATTTT.

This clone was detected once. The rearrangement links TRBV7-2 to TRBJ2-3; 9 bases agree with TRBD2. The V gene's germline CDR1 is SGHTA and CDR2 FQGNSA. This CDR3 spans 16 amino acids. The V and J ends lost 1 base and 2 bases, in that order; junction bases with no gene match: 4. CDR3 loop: CASSLVTSGNTDTQYF. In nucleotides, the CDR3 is TGTGCCAGCAGCTTAGTGACTAGCGGAAACACAGATACGCAGTATTTT. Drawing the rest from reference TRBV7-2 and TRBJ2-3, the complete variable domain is GAGVSQSPSNKVTEKGKDVELRCDPISGHTALYWYRQSLGQGLEFLIYFQGNSAPDKSGLPSDRFSAERTGGSVSTLTIQRTQQEDSAVYLCASSLVTSGNTDTQYFGPGTRLTVL.

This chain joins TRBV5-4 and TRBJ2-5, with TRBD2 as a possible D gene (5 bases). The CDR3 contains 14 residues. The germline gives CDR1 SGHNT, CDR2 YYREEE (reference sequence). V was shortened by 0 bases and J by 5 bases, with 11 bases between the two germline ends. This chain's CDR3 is CASSLGLRGETQYF. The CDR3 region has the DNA TGTGCCAGCAGCTTGGGACTCCGAGGGGAGACCCAGTACTTC.

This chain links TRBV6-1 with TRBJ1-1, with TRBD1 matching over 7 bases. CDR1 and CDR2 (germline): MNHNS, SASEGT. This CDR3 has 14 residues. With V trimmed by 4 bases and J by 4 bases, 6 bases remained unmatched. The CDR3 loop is CASSATGLGTEAFF. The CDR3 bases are TGTGCCAGCAGTGCGACAGGGTTGGGCACTGAAGCTTTCTTT.

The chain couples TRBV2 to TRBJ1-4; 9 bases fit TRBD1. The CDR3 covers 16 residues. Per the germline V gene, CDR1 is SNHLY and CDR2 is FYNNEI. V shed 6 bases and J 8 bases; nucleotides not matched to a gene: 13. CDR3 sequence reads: CASSDLGTGIWEKLFF. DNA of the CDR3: TGTGCCAGCAGCGACCTTGGGACAGGGATTTGGGAAAAACTGTTTTTT.

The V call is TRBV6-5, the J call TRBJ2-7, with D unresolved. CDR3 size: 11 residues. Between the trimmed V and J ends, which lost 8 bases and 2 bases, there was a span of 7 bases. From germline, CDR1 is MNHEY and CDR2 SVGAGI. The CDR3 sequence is CASASPYEQYF. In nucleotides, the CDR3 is TGTGCCAGCGCCAGTCCCTACGAGCAGTACTTC.

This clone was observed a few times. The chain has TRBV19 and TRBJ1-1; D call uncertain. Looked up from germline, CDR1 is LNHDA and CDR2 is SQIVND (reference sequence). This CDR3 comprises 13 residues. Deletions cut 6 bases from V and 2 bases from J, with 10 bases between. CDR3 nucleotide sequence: TGTGCCAGTAGCCCAGATATAAACACTGAAGCTTTCTTT. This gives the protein CASSPDINTEAFF.

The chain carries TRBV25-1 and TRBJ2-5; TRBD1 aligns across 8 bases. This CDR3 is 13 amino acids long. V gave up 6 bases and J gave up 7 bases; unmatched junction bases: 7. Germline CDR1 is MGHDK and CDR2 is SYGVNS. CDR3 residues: CASRDRALGTQYF. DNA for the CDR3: TGTGCCAGCAGGGACAGGGCGCTAGGGACCCAGTACTTC.

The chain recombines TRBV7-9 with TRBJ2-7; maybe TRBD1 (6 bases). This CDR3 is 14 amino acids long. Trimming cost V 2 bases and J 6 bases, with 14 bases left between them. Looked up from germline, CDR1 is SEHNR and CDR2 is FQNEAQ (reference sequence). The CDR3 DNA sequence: TGTGCCAGCAGCTTATTAGCAGGACAGCGCGAGCAGTACTTC. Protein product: CASSLLAGQREQYF.